This record looks at one TCR beta chain sequence and its context. The antigen remains unidentified. Primers used in a second PCR of roughly 6 to 11 cycles were a sample-barcoded 5' primer and a J-beta primer mix. From the 5' RACE reads, TCRdb called clonotypes with MiXCR, one entry per CDR3 protein. The sample lists roughly 570,000 distinct CDR3 sequences; 25% to 30% were seen once. The CDR3 sequence is 16 residues long. The V gene end was trimmed by 3 bases and the J gene end by 4 bases; junction bases not matched to a gene: 3. Germline CDR1 WSHSY, CDR2 SAAADI. The data originate from a study of blood T cells in healthy people across ages. Study conclusions and caveats: In older individuals, TCR beta diversity per million T cells was lower, falling roughly linearly with age. Naive CD4+ cells and diversity were both higher in long-lived donors than in aged donors.

This sequence was found in a woman aged 70-85 years in good health. The chain has TRBV10-2 and TRBJ2-1; 13 bases are a match to TRBD2. The specimen sequenced was blood. The CDR3 sequence is CASSDPLAGGYNEQFF. Written as DNA, the CDR3 is TGCGCCAGCAGTGACCCACTAGCGGGGGGGTACAATGAGCAGTTCTTC.